The clone carrying this T cell receptor (beta chain) was counted only a few times. The antigen is undetermined. Because the CDR3's place on the DNA is in doubt, the DNA is left out and the CDR3 is given as listed by TCRdb. The CDR3 totals 17 residues, both ends included. Germline CDR1 reads MNHEY; CDR2 reads SMNVEV (reference sequence). The data derive from a study of siplizumab effects on memory and regulatory T cells. Study observations and caveats: Under siplizumab, an average about 70% of mappable alloreactive CD4+ clones were Treg-derived, compared with under 35% in controls.

Measured with immunoSEQ multiplex PCR; TCRdb has only the in-frame clones, and not every one. The sample has 10,000 to 15,000 clones; approximately 45% are singletons. The authors cocultured the mixed lymphocyte reaction cells at 37 degrees C for about six days. The clonotype was recovered from a human donor in good health; the cells came from an allogeneic mixed lymphocyte reaction. Some clones in this sample may be carry-over from other donors' samples. This chain uses TRBV27 with TRBJ2-3; TRBD2 is taken as the D call from the table, unchecked against the DNA. Input material: CFSE-low (dividing) CD8+ T cells sorted from an allogeneic mixed lymphocyte reaction. The CDR3 spells CASSSSWLAGSTDTQYF.